A single sample gave rise to the 19 T cell receptor beta chains below, sequenced in a study of cytomegalovirus exposure and HLA in healthy donors. With 60 Vbeta and 13 Jbeta primers, the PCR was carried out. This table comes from immunoSEQ multiplex PCR, and its TCRdb copy is limited to in-frame clones, with some not included. The sample records around 150,000 clones, 76% being singletons. Sequencing was performed on PBMCs. Receptors originate from a man aged 35-49 years in good health and CMV-seronegative.

V is TRBV6-5 and J is TRBJ1-2; the D is unclear. This CDR3 has 13 residues. V was pared by 3 bases and J by 2 bases, with 7 bases between. Germline V gene data show CDR1 as MNHEY and CDR2 as SVGAGI. CDR3 amino acids: CASSYDLNYGYTF. CDR3 sequence (DNA): TGTGCCAGCAGTTATGATCTAAACTATGGCTACACCTTC.

The V gene is TRBV4-2, the J gene TRBJ1-1, with no clear D. Germline CDR1 is LGHNA and CDR2 is YNFKEQ. The CDR3 has 14 amino acids. The V gene lost 7 bases and the J gene lost 4 bases, with 16 bases spanning the gap. For the CDR3, the DNA is TGTGCCAGCACCCTGGGAGATCACGGCACTGAAGCTTTCTTT. Translated: CASTLGDHGTEAFF.

J is TRBJ2-2 and V is TRBV6-6; 10 bases fit TRBD1. Trimming cost V 7 bases and J 5 bases; bases outside gene matches: 7. The CDR3 runs 15 residues. CDR1 MNHNY and CDR2 SVGAGI come from the germline V gene (reference sequence). For the CDR3, the DNA is TGTGCCAGCACTCGGACAGGGGGAGGAACCGGGGAGCTGTTTTTT. Encoded protein: CASTRTGGGTGELFF.

In DNA form, the CDR3 reads TGCGCCAGCAGCTGGGACCGGGACAGGGGGAACACCGGGGAGCTGTTTTTT. Translating it yields CASSWDRDRGNTGELFF. The rearrangement joins TRBV5-1 to TRBJ2-2; 10 bases match TRBD1. The germline CDR1 and CDR2 sequences are SGHRS and YFSETQ. V lost 3 bases to trimming and J lost 1 base; unmatched junction nucleotides: 6. There are 17 residues in the CDR3.

The chain links TRBV30 to TRBJ1-4, with TRBD1 as a possible D gene (6 bases). The V end lost 2 bases, the J end lost 5 bases, and 15 bases lay between the germline ends. Germline CDR1 reads GTSNPN; CDR2 reads SVGIG (reference sequence). The CDR3 runs 15 residues. The CDR3 region is CAWSHPDRNNEKLFF. Written as DNA, the CDR3 is TGTGCCTGGAGTCACCCCGACAGGAACAATGAAAAACTGTTTTTT.

This rearrangement joins TRBV5-4 to TRBJ1-1, with TRBD1 matching 10 bases. Germline CDR1 reads SGHNT; CDR2 reads YYREEE (reference sequence). With V trimmed by 0 bases and J by 4 bases, 3 bases remained unmatched. The CDR3 runs to 15 residues. The CDR3 DNA reads TGTGCCAGCAGCTTGGCCGGGGACAGGGGCACTGAAGCTTTCTTT. Residues: CASSLAGDRGTEAFF.

This chain uses TRBV4-2 with TRBJ2-1; TRBD2 might be the D (5 bases). CDR1 LGHNA and CDR2 YNFKEQ come from the germline V gene. The CDR3 covers 18 residues. The V gene lost 0 bases and the J gene lost 0 bases, with 15 bases spanning the gap. The CDR3 spells CASSQENLADTSYNEQFF. For the CDR3, the DNA is TGTGCCAGCAGCCAAGAAAATCTAGCAGATACCTCCTACAATGAGCAGTTCTTC.

This clone has a handful of counts. The gene calls are TRBV6-6 and TRBJ2-7; tentatively, D is TRBD1 (5 bases). CDR1 is MNHNY, CDR2 SVGAGI, per germline (reference sequence). Trimming left V 5 bases short and J 12 bases short, with 17 bases between. This CDR3 comprises 12 residues. CDR3 coding DNA: TGTGCCAGCAGTCCCCAGGGTCTGAATAGGTACTTC. Amino acid sequence: CASSPQGLNRYF.

This clone is a singleton in its sample. V usage is TRBV11-3 and J usage is TRBJ2-2; D possibly corresponds to TRBD1 (6 bases). The CDR3 spans 15 residues. V was pared by 2 bases and J by 8 bases, with 15 bases between. Germline CDR1 and CDR2: SGHNT and YENEEA. CDR3 bases: TGTGCCAGCAGCTTAAACAGGGAAAAGCCTGGGGAGCTGTTTTTT. It codes for CASSLNREKPGELFF.

This chain links TRBV6-6 with TRBJ2-7, with TRBD2 matching over 14 bases. Unmatched junction bases numbered 3, after V lost 6 bases and J lost 2 bases. The CDR3 extends over 15 amino acids. Germline CDR1 reads MNHNY; CDR2 reads SVGAGI (reference sequence). CDR3 nucleotides: TGTGCCAGCAGCCGGACTAGCGGGGGGACCTACGAGCAGTACTTC. Encoded protein: CASSRTSGGTYEQYF.

The rearrangement links TRBV7-6 to TRBJ2-2, with 13 bases aligning to TRBD2. With V trimmed by 4 bases and J by 4 bases, 3 bases remained unmatched. CDR1 and CDR2 from the germline V gene are SGHVS and FNYEAQ. The CDR3 is made up of 16 amino acids. The CDR3 reads CASSSTSGRSTGELFF. CDR3 DNA sequence: TGTGCCAGCAGCTCGACTAGCGGGAGGAGCACCGGGGAGCTGTTTTTT. The variable domain in full, with the rest retrieved from reference TRBV7-6 and TRBJ2-2, is GAGVSQSPRYKVTKRGQDVALRCDPISGHVSLYWYRQALGQGPEFLTYFNYEAQQDKSGLPNDRFSAERPEGSISTLTIQRTEQRDSAMYRCASSSTSGRSTGELFFGEGSRLTVL.

The J gene is TRBJ2-1, the V gene TRBV2, with D possibly being TRBD2 (5 bases). This CDR3 contains 14 residues. CDR1 and CDR2 from the germline V gene are SNHLY and FYNNEI. V dropped 7 bases and J dropped 9 bases, with 19 bases sitting between them. CDR3 protein: CASMVTLTGSEQFF. The DNA for the CDR3 is TGTGCCAGCATGGTCACGTTAACTGGGAGTGAGCAGTTCTTC.

The gene calls are TRBV29-1 and TRBJ1-2; the D gene is possibly TRBD1 (6 bases). V lost 4 bases and J lost 7, with 13 bases in between. The CDR3 runs to 12 residues. CDR1 and CDR2 from the germline V gene are SQVTM and ANQGSEA. CDR3 sequence reads: CSVVSSGVGYTF. In DNA form, the CDR3 reads TGCAGCGTTGTGTCTTCAGGGGTTGGCTACACCTTC.

This clone was observed a handful of times. The rearrangement joins TRBV28 to TRBJ1-4; TRBD1 matches at 8 bases. V shed 5 bases, J shed 1 base, and the junction held 6 bases outside the gene matches. Germline loops: CDR1 MDHEN, CDR2 SYDVKM. CDR3 length: 16 residues. CDR3 amino acids: CASSGGGTGTNEKLFF. The CDR3 DNA sequence: TGTGCCAGCAGTGGAGGAGGGACAGGAACTAATGAAAAACTGTTTTTT.

The V and J genes are TRBV9 and TRBJ2-3; 10 bases are shared with TRBD2. Germline V gene data show CDR1 as SGDLS and CDR2 as YYNGEE. V lost 4 bases to trimming and J lost 5 bases; unmatched junction nucleotides: 4. The CDR3 spans 14 residues. The CDR3 here is CASSLAGGLDTQYF. The CDR3 nucleotides read TGTGCCAGCAGCTTAGCGGGAGGACTAGATACGCAGTATTTT.

In its sample, this clone was seen a few times. The genes are TRBV19 and TRBJ1-2; TRBD1 agrees at 7 bases. The trim removed 1 base at V and 5 bases at J, leaving 4 bases unmatched. CDR3 length: 14 residues. From germline, CDR1 is LNHDA and CDR2 SQIVND (reference sequence). CDR3 nucleotide sequence: TGTGCCAGTAGTATAGGGGGACAGATATATGGCTACACCTTC. Its translation is CASSIGGQIYGYTF. Combining the CDR3 with reference TRBV19 and TRBJ1-2 gives the whole variable domain DGGITQSPKYLFRKEGQNVTLSCEQNLNHDAMYWYRQDPGQGLRLIYYSQIVNDFQKGDIAEGYSVSREKKESFPLTVTSAQKNPTAFYLCASSIGGQIYGYTFGSGTRLTVV.

This clone was seen once. V and J are TRBV10-2 and TRBJ2-7; 9 bases agree with TRBD1. The V gene's germline CDR1 is WSHSY and CDR2 SAAADI. The V and J ends lost 7 bases and 3 bases, in that order; junction bases with no gene match: 16. This CDR3 comprises 17 residues. This chain's CDR3 is CASISWNRGRDLYEQYF. In DNA, the CDR3 is TGCGCCAGCATCTCTTGGAACAGGGGGCGCGACCTCTACGAGCAGTACTTC.

This chain uses TRBV5-8 with TRBJ1-1, with D maybe TRBD1 (5 bases). Trimming cost V 5 bases and J 7 bases, with 15 bases left between them. The V gene's germline CDR1 is SGHTS and CDR2 YDEGEE. The CDR3 is 13 residues long. The CDR3 protein is CASRLLGQGEAFF. The CDR3 nucleotides are TGTGCCAGCAGGCTGTTAGGCCAGGGTGAAGCTTTCTTT.

The rearrangement links TRBV5-4 to TRBJ2-7; tentatively, D is TRBD2 (6 bases). CDR1 is SGHNT, CDR2 YYREEE, per germline (reference sequence). V was pared by 0 bases and J by 2 bases, with 9 bases between. The CDR3 length is 14 residues. CDR3 protein: CASSLASVPYEQYF. In DNA form, the CDR3 reads TGTGCCAGCAGCTTGGCTAGCGTGCCCTACGAGCAGTACTTC.